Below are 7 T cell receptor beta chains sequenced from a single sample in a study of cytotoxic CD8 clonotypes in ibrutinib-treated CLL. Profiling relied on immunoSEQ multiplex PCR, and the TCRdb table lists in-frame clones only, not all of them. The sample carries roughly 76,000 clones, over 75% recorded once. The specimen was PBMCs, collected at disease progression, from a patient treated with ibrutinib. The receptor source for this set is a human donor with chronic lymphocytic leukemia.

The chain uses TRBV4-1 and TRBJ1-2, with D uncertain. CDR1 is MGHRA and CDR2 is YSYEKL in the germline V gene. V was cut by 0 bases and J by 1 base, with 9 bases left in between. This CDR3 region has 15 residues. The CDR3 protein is CASSQESAINYGYTF. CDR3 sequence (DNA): TGCGCCAGCAGCCAAGAGTCAGCAATTAACTATGGCTACACCTTC.

The CDR3 loop is CASSDGPYIVTF. The CDR3 DNA sequence: TGTGCCAGCAGCGACGGGCCTTATATTGTCACCTTC. The genes are TRBV11-2 and TRBJ1-2; no firm D call. CDR3 size: 12 residues. The ends were cut back, 5 bases at V and 13 bases at J, with 17 bases in the middle. Germline loops: CDR1 SGHAT, CDR2 FQNNGV.

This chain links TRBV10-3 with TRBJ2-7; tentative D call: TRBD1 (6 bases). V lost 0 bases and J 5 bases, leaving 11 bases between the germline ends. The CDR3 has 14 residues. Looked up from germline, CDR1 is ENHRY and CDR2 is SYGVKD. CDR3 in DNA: TGTGCCATCAGTGAGTCCAGGGGCCTCGACGAGCAGTACTTC. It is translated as CAISESRGLDEQYF.

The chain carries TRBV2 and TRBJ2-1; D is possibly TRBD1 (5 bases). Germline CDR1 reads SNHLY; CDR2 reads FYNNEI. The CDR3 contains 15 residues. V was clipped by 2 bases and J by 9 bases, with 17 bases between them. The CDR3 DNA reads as TGTGCCAGCAGTGAAATGGCACAGCATAGGGGTGAGCAGTTCTTC. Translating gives CASSEMAQHRGEQFF.

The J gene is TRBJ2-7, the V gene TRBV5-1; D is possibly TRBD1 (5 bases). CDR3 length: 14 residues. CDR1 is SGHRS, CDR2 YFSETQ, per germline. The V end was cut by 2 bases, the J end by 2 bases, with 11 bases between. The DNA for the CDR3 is TGCGCCAGCAGCTTTAAGGACAACACCTACGAGCAGTACTTC. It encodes CASSFKDNTYEQYF.

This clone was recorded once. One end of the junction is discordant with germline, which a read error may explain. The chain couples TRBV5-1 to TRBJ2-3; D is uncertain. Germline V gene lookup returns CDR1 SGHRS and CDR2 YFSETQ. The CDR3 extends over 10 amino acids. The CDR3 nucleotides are TGCGCCAGCGGCACCGATACGCAGTATTTT. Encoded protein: CASGTDTQYF.

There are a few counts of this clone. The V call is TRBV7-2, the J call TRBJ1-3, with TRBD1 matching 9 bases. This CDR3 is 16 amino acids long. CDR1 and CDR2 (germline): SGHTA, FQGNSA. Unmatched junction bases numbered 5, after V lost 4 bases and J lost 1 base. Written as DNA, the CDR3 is TGTGCCAGCAGCTCACAGGGGGCTGGTTCTGGAAACACCATATATTTT. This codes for CASSSQGAGSGNTIYF.